This entry features one TCR beta chain sequence. What it binds is not known. These data belong to a study of early T cells in non-severe SARS-CoV-2 infection. Regarding the study as a whole: Missing private and CD4 specificities, VDJdb matching favored anti-spike CD8 responses.

Each single cDNA molecule received a unique molecular identifier. TCRdb passed the 5' RACE reads through MiXCR, listing each CDR3 protein once. The data contain roughly 90,000 distinct CDR3 sequences, over 12% of them seen just once; the ten biggest clones take up approximately 0.5%. CDR3 length: 13 residues. The germline CDR1 and CDR2 sequences are LNHDA and SQIVND (reference sequence). The ends were cut back, 7 bases at V and 2 bases at J, with 8 bases in the middle. The clonotype comes from an adult who was a healthcare worker with PCR-confirmed SARS-CoV-2 infection or an uninfected control (not recorded which). V and J are TRBV19 and TRBJ2-2, with D unclear. Sequencing used whole blood. The CDR3 reads CASTRINTGELFF. CDR3 bases: TGTGCCAGTACCCGAATAAACACCGGGGAGCTGTTTTTT. Full variable domain (rest looked up from reference TRBV19 and TRBJ2-2): DGGITQSPKYLFRKEGQNVTLSCEQNLNHDAMYWYRQDPGQGLRLIYYSQIVNDFQKGDIAEGYSVSREKKESFPLTVTSAQKNPTAFYLCASTRINTGELFFGEGSRLTVL.